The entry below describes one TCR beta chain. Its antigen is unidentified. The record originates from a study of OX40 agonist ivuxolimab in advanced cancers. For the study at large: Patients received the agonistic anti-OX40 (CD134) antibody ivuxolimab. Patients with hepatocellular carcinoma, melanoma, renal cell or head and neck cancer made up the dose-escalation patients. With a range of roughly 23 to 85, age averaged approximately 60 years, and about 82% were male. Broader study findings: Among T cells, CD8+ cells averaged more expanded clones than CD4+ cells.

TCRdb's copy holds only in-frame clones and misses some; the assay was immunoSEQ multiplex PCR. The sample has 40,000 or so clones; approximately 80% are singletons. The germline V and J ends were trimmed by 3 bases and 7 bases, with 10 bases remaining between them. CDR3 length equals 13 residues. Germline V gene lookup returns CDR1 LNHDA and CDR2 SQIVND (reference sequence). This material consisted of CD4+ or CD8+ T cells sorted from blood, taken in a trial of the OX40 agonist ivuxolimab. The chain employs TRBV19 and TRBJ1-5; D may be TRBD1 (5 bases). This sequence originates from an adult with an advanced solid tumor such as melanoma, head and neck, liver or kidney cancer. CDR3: CASSISGQQPQHF. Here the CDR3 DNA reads TGTGCCAGTAGTATTTCAGGGCAACAGCCCCAGCATTTT.